The T cell receptor (beta chain) under discussion was sequenced for a study of CD8 T cells in Susac syndrome. V was pared by 3 bases and J by 7 bases, with 10 bases of the junction left unmatched. CDR1 is LNHNV and CDR2 is YYDKDF in the germline V gene (reference sequence). CDR3 size: 16 residues. It was with random hexamers that about 0.45 to 1 ug RNA was reverse transcribed. The amplification used immunoSEQ multiplex PCR on TCR beta CDR3; it spanned 54 Vbeta and 13 Jbeta. In TCRdb, the immunoSEQ multiplex PCR reads were re-called with MiXCR into one record per CDR3 protein. Among some 150,000 distinct CDR3 sequences listed, 94% were seen once.

The sequenced sample consisted of CD8+ T cells from PBMCs. The chain joins TRBV15 to TRBJ2-1; 9 positions match TRBD1. This receptor was obtained from a human donor with multiple sclerosis. This chain's CDR3 is CATSRAGTGTLNEQFF. DNA for the CDR3: TGTGCCACCAGCAGGGCCGGGACAGGGACTTTAAATGAGCAGTTCTTC.